What follows are 9 T cell receptor beta chains derived from one specimen sequenced in a study of T cell changes during pregnancy in multiple sclerosis (dated by TCRdb to the late 2010s). Libraries came from the immunoSEQ multiplex PCR assay. Here the immuneACCESS table is served through TCRdb, limited to in-frame sequences with V and J called. Missing clones are a known gap in these copies; in checked studies unresolved V genes cover under half, and the rest lacks a known reason. Within this sample are 50,000 to 60,000 clones, with around 90% of them counted one time only. The ten largest clones add up to around 0.58% of the sample. Sequenced material: CD4+ T cells from peripheral blood mononuclear cells, taken in the first trimester of pregnancy. The receptors were sampled from a female donor with multiple sclerosis, enrolled in a pregnancy study.

This clone showed up just a few times. CDR3 loop: CASSYAGTRYNEQFF. The DNA for the CDR3 is TGTGCCAGCAGTTACGCGGGGACGCGATACAATGAGCAGTTCTTC. V and J are TRBV6-6 and TRBJ2-1; possibly TRBD2 for D (6 bases). CDR1 and CDR2 (germline): MNHNY, SVGAGI (reference sequence). This CDR3 has 15 amino acids. Trimming removed 2 bases from V and 4 bases from J, with 12 bases in between.

The chain links TRBV9 to TRBJ2-3, with D perhaps matching TRBD2 (5 bases). This CDR3 is 15 amino acids long. Germline V gives CDR1 SGDLS, CDR2 YYNGEE. The V end lost 4 bases, the J end lost 0 bases, and 12 bases lay between the germline ends. DNA of the CDR3: TGTGCCAGCAGCCTGGGCGGGTCTAGCACAGATACGCAGTATTTT. As protein: CASSLGGSSTDTQYF. Supplemented by reference TRBV9 and TRBJ2-3, the full variable domain reads DSGVTQTPKHLITATGQRVTLRCSPRSGDLSVYWYQQSLDQGLQFLIQYYNGEERAKGNILERFSAQQFPDLHSELNLSSLELGDSALYFCASSLGGSSTDTQYFGPGTRLTVL.

The chain combines TRBV29-1 with TRBJ2-3, with D possibly matching TRBD2 (6 bases). This CDR3 is built from 13 residues. CDR1 is SQVTM and CDR2 is ANQGSEA in the germline V gene. V dropped 4 bases and J dropped 5 bases, with 13 bases sitting between them. The CDR3 sequence: CSVGSSVGDTQYF. As DNA, the CDR3 is TGCAGCGTTGGATCTAGCGTGGGAGATACGCAGTATTTT.

This chain links TRBV19 with TRBJ1-5; a weak D match, TRBD1 (6 bases). The V end was cut by 5 bases, the J end by 5 bases, with 13 bases between. Germline CDR1 is LNHDA and CDR2 is SQIVND (reference sequence). CDR3 length equals 14 residues. CDR3 sequence: CASSSYRADQPQHF. The CDR3 bases are TGTGCCAGTAGTTCTTACAGGGCTGATCAGCCCCAGCATTTT.

This chain joins TRBV7-2 and TRBJ2-2; D is undetermined. This CDR3 is 16 amino acids long. CDR1 is SGHTA, CDR2 FQGNSA, per germline. V was clipped by 1 base and J by 4 bases, with 13 bases between them. The CDR3 spells CASSLVPRGGTGELFF. The CDR3 region has the DNA TGTGCCAGCAGCTTAGTACCTAGAGGTGGCACCGGGGAGCTGTTTTTT.

V and J are TRBV5-8 and TRBJ1-5; D gene ambiguous. This CDR3 has 12 residues. Germline V gene data show CDR1 as SGHTS and CDR2 as YDEGEE. V lost 4 bases, J lost 3 bases, and 5 bases lay in between. CDR3 sequence (DNA): TGTGCCAGCAGCGACAACAATCAGCCCCAGCATTTT. The encoded protein is CASSDNNQPQHF.

The chain couples TRBV25-1 to TRBJ2-3; D is unresolved. V was shortened by 2 bases and J by 3 bases, with 12 bases between the two germline ends. Looked up from germline, CDR1 is MGHDK and CDR2 is SYGVNS. This CDR3 has 15 amino acids. The CDR3 DNA reads as TGTGCCAGCAGTGAAATCGGGTCCTCGACAGATACGCAGTATTTT. Protein sequence: CASSEIGSSTDTQYF.

The chain has TRBV10-3 and TRBJ1-5, with D perhaps TRBD1 (6 bases). Trimming removed 7 bases at V and 3 bases at J, with 10 bases between. Germline values: CDR1 ENHRY, CDR2 SYGVKD. This CDR3 has 13 amino acids. The CDR3 loop reads CAITTGTNQPQHF. The CDR3 nucleotides read TGTGCCATCACGACAGGAACCAATCAGCCCCAGCATTTT.

The J gene is TRBJ2-5, the V gene TRBV19; 10 bases agree with TRBD2. From germline, CDR1 is LNHDA and CDR2 SQIVND (reference sequence). This CDR3 contains 14 residues. The CDR3 DNA sequence: TGTGCTACGGCTAGCGGGAGAGCGGAAGAGACCCAGTACTTC. It yields the protein CATASGRAEETQYF.